Listed here is a single T cell receptor beta chain. As to treatment: oral pan-JAK inhibitor, 5-10 mg twice daily. The sample comes from a study of CD8+ T cells in alopecia areata. It was cDNA, reverse transcribed from extracted RNA, that served as the sequencing template. Libraries were prepared by immunoSEQ multiplex PCR; TCRdb keeps only in-frame clonotypes and omits some of them. The data contain 200,000 or so clones, roughly 50% of them singletons. Germline V CDR1 and CDR2: SGHTA, FQGTGA. The CDR3 is 15 residues long. The V gene lost 3 bases and the J gene lost 0 bases, with 11 bases spanning the gap.

This TCR came from a human donor with alopecia areata. This specimen consisted of CD4+ T cells sorted from blood, obtained at week 24, from a patient treated with tofacitinib. The chain employs TRBV7-3 and TRBJ2-5; D not certain. The CDR3 here is CASSFATSYQETQYF. The DNA for the CDR3 is TGTGCCAGCAGCTTCGCTACTTCGTACCAAGAGACCCAGTACTTC.